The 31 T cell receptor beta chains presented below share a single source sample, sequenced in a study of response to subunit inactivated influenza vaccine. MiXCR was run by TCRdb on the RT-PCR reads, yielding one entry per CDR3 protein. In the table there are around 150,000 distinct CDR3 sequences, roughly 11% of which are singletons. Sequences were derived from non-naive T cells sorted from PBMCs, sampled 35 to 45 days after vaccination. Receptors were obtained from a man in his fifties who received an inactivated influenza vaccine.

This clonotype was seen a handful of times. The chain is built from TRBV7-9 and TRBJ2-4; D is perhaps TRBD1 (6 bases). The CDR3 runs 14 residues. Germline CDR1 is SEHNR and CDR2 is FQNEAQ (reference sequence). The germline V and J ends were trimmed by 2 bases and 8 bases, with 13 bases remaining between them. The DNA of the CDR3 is TGTGCCAGCAGCTTAAGTTTGGGGGCGGACATTCAGTACTTC. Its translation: CASSLSLGADIQYF.

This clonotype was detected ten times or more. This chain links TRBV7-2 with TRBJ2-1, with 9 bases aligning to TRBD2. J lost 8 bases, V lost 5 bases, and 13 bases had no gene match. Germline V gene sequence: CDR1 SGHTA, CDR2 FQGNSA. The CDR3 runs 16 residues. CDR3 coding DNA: TGTGCCAGCAGCCCAGAGGCGGGGGGGCGCTTCGATGAGCAGTTCTTC. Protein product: CASSPEAGGRFDEQFF.

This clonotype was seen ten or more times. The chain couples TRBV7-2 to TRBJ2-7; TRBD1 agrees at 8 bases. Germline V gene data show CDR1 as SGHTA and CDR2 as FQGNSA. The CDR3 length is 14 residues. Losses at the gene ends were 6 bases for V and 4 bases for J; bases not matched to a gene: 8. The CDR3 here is CASSWGQALYEQYF. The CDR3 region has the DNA TGTGCCAGCAGTTGGGGACAGGCTCTTTACGAGCAGTACTTC.

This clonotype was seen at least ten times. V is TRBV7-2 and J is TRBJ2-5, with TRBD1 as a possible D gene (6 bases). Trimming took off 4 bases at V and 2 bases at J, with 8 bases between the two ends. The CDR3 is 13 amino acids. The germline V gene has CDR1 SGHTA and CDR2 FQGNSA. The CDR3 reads CASSSDRQETQYF. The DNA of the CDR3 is TGTGCCAGCAGCTCGGACAGACAAGAGACCCAGTACTTC.

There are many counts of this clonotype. CDR3: CASSLTHEQFF. In DNA, the CDR3 is TGTGCCAGCAGCTTAACCCATGAGCAGTTCTTC. The gene calls are TRBV7-9 and TRBJ2-1; D is ambiguous. The germline CDR1 and CDR2 sequences are SEHNR and FQNEAQ (reference sequence). The CDR3 extends over 11 amino acids. V was trimmed by 2 bases and J by 8 bases, leaving 4 bases between them.

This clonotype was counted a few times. The DNA of the CDR3 is TGTGCCAGCAGACGCACAGGGGACGGCAATCAGCCCCAGCATTTT. This encodes CASRRTGDGNQPQHF. The chain couples TRBV7-9 to TRBJ1-5; 7 nucleotides agree with TRBD1. The CDR3 covers 15 residues. Germline V gene lookup returns CDR1 SEHNR and CDR2 FQNEAQ (reference sequence). After removal of 6 bases from V and 2 bases from J, the junction contained 7 bases not matched to a gene.

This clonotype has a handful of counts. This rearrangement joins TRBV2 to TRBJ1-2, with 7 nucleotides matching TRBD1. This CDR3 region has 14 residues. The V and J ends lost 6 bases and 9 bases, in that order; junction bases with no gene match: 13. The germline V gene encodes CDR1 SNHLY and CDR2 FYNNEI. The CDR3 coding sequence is TGTGCCAGCAGCGGGACAGCCCAGGGGGGTAGCTACACCTTC. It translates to CASSGTAQGGSYTF.

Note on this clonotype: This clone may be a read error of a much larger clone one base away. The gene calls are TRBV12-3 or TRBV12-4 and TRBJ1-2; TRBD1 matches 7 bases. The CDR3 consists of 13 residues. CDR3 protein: CASSSSGGSGHTF. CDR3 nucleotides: TGTGCCAGCAGTTCCTCAGGGGGATCTGGCCACACCTTC.

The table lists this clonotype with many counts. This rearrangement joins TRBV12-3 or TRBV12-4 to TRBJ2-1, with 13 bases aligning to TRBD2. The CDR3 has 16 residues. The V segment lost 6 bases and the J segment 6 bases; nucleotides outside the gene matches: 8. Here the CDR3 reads CASSTHGTSGANEQFF. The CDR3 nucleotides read TGTGCCAGCAGCACACACGGGACTAGCGGGGCCAATGAGCAGTTCTTC.

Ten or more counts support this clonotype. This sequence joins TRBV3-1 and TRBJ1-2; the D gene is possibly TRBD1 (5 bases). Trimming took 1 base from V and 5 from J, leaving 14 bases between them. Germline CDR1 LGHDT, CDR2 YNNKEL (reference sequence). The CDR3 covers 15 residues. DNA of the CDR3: TGTGCCAGCAGCCAAGCGTCGGGGGTCGCTTATGGCTACACCTTC. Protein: CASSQASGVAYGYTF. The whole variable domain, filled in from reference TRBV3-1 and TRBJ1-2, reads DTAVSQTPKYLVTQMGNDKSIKCEQNLGHDTMYWYKQDSKKFLKIMFSYNNKELIINETVPNRFSPKSPDKAHLNLHINSLELGDSAVYFCASSQASGVAYGYTFGSGTRLTVV.

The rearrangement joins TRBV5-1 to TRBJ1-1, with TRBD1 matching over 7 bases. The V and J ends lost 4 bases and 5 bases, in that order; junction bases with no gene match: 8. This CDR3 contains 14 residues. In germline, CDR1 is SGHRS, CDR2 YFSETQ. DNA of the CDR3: TGCGCCAGCAGCCCCTTAGGGGGCATGACTGAAGCTTTCTTT. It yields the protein CASSPLGGMTEAFF. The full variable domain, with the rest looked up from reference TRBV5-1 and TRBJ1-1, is KAGVTQTPRYLIKTRGQQVTLSCSPISGHRSVSWYQQTPGQGLQFLFEYFSETQRNKGNFPGRFSGRQFSNSRSEMNVSTLELGDSALYLCASSPLGGMTEAFFGQGTRLTVV.

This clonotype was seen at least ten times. The CDR3 DNA follows: TGTGCCAGCAGCTTACTTTGGACTAGCGGGCTAAAGCAGTTCTTC. Translating it yields CASSLLWTSGLKQFF. The chain has TRBV7-6 and TRBJ2-1; 11 bases are shared with TRBD2. The CDR3 contains 15 residues. The V gene's germline CDR1 is SGHVS and CDR2 FNYEAQ. V lost 2 bases, J lost 11 bases, and 8 bases stayed unmatched.

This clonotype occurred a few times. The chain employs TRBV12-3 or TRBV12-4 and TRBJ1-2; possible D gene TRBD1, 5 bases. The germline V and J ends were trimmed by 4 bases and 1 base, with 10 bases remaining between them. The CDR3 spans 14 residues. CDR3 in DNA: TGTGCCAGCAGTTCCATAGGGGTTAACTATGGCTACACCTTC. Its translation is CASSSIGVNYGYTF.

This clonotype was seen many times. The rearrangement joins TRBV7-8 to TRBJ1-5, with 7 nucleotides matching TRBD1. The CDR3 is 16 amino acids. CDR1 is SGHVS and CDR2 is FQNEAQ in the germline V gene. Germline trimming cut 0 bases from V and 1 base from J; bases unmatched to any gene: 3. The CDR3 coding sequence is TGTGCCAGCAGCTTAGCGGGACAGTCGAGCAATCAGCCCCAGCATTTT. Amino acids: CASSLAGQSSNQPQHF. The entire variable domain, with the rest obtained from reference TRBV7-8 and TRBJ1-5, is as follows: GAGVSQSPRYKVAKRGQDVALRCDPISGHVSLFWYQQALGQGPEFLTYFQNEAQLDKSGLPSDRFFAERPEGSVSTLKIQRTQQEDSAVYLCASSLAGQSSNQPQHFGDGTRLSIL.

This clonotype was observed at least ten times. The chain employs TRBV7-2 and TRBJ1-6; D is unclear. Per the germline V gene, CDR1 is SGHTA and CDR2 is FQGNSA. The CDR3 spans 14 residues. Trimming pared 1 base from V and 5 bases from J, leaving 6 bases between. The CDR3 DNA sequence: TGTGCCAGCAGCTTAGGGGGAAATAATTCACCCCTCCACTTT. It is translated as CASSLGGNNSPLHF.

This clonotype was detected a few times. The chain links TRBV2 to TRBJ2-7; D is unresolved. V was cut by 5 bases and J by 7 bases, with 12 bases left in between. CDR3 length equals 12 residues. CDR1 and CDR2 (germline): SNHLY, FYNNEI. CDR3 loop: CASSPRWGEQYF. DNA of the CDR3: TGTGCCAGCAGTCCGAGGTGGGGAGAGCAGTACTTC.

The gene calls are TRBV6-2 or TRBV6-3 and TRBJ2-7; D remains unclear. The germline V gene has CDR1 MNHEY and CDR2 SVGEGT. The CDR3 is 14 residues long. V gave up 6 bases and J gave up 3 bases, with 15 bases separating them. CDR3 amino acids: CASSRPGFRYEQYF. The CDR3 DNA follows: TGTGCCAGCAGCCGCCCCGGGTTTCGCTACGAGCAGTACTTC.

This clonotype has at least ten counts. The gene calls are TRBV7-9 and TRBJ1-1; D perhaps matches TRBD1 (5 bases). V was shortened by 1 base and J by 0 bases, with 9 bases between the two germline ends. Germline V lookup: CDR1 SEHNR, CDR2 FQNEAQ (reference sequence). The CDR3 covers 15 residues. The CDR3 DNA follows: TGTGCCAGCAGCTTAGGCAGGGCGATGAACACTGAAGCTTTCTTT. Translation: CASSLGRAMNTEAFF.

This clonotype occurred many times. CDR3 DNA: TGTGCCAGCAGTTTTCGACTGGACAGTCTGTCCTACGAGCAGTACTTC. Translated: CASSFRLDSLSYEQYF. This chain uses TRBV28 with TRBJ2-7, with D perhaps TRBD1 (6 bases). This CDR3 comprises 16 residues. Between the trimmed V and J ends, which lost 3 bases and 1 base, there was a span of 16 bases. The V gene's germline CDR1 is MDHEN and CDR2 SYDVKM.

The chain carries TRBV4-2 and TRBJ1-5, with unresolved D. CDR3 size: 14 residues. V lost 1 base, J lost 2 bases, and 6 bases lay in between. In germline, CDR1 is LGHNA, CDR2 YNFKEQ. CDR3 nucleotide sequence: TGTGCCAGCAGCCAAGGTGATGGCAATCAGCCCCAGCATTTT. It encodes CASSQGDGNQPQHF.

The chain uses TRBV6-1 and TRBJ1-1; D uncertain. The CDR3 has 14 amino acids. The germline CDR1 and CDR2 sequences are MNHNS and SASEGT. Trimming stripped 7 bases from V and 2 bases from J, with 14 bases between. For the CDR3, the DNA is TGTGCCAGCAAAGGACGGAAAGCAAACACTGAAGCTTTCTTT. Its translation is CASKGRKANTEAFF.

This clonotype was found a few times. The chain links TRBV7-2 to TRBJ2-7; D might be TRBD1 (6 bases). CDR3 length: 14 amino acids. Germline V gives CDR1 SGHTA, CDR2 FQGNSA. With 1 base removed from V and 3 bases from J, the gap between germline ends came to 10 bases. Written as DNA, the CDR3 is TGTGCCAGCAGCTTAGAAGCAGGGGACTACGAGCAGTACTTC. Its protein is CASSLEAGDYEQYF. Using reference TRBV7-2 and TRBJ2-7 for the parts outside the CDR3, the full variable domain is GAGVSQSPSNKVTEKGKDVELRCDPISGHTALYWYRQSLGQGLEFLIYFQGNSAPDKSGLPSDRFSAERTGGSVSTLTIQRTQQEDSAVYLCASSLEAGDYEQYFGPGTRLTVT.

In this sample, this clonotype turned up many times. The CDR3 loop reads CASSHGGNTEAFF. In nucleotides, the CDR3 is TGTGCCAGCAGTCACGGGGGGAACACTGAAGCTTTCTTT. The J gene is TRBJ1-1, the V gene TRBV12-3 or TRBV12-4; D may be TRBD1 (5 bases). The CDR3 totals 13 residues. Trimming stripped 5 bases from V and 1 base from J, with 8 bases between.

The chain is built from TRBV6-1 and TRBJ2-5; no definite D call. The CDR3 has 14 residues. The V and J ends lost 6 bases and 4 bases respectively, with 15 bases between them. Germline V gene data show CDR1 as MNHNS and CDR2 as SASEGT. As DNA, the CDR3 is TGTGCCAGCAGCGTATCGGTAGGGCTAGAGACCCAGTACTTC. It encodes CASSVSVGLETQYF.

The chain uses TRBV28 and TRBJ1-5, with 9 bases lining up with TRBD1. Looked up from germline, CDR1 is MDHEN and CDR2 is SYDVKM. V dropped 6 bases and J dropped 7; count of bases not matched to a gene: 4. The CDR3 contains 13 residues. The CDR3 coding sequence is TGTGCCAGCAGCAGACAGGGGGTACAGCCCCAGCATTTT. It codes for CASSRQGVQPQHF.

The CDR3 here is CASSLALETTDTQYF. The CDR3 bases are TGTGCCAGCAGCTTGGCCCTCGAAACCACAGATACGCAGTATTTT. The chain employs TRBV5-4 and TRBJ2-3; no clear D. Germline CDR1 is SGHNT and CDR2 is YYREEE (reference sequence). V lost 0 bases to trimming and J lost 2 bases, with 10 bases between them. The CDR3 contains 15 residues.

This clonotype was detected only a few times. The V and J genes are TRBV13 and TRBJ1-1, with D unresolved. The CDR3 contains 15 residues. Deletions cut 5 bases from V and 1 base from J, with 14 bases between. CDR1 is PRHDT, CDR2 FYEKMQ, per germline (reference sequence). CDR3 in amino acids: CASSPLWVGNTEAFF. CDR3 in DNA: TGTGCCAGCAGCCCCTTATGGGTAGGGAACACTGAAGCTTTCTTT.

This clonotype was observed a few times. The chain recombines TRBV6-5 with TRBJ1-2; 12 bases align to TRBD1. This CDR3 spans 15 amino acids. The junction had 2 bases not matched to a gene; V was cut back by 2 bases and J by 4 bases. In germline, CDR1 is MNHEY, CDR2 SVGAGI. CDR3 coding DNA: TGTGCCAGCAGTTACGGGACAGGGGGCAGCTATGGCTACACCTTC. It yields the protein CASSYGTGGSYGYTF.

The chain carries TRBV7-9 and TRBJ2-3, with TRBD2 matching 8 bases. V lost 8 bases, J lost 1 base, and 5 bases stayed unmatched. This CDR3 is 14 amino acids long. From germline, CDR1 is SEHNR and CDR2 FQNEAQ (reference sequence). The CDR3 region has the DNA TGTGCCAGCCTCAAGCGGGAGCGCACAGATACGCAGTATTTT. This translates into CASLKRERTDTQYF.

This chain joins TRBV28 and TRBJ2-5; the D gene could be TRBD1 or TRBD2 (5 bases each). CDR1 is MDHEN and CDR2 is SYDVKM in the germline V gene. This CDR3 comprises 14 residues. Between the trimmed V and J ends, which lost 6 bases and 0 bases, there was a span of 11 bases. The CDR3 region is CASRVTGHQETQYF. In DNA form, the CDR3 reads TGTGCCAGCAGGGTAACGGGACACCAAGAGACCCAGTACTTC.

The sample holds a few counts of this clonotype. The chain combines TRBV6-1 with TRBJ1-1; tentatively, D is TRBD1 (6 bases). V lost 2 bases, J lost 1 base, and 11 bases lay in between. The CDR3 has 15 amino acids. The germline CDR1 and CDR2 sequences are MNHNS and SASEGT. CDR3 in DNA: TGTGCCAGCAGTGAACCGGGGGCCGGGAACACTGAAGCTTTCTTT. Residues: CASSEPGAGNTEAFF.